The rows below give T cell receptor beta chains drawn from one sample of a study of blood T cell repertoires in COVID-19. Clones were sequenced by immunoSEQ multiplex PCR, and TCRdb holds only the in-frame ones, with some missing. The repertoire holds about 150,000 clones, with about 80% as singletons. The sequenced sample was peripheral blood. The receptors derive from a human donor in a cohort sampled during active COVID-19. The CDR3 runs from the conserved cysteine through the conserved F or W. A D gene is named only where the DNA matches it firmly. The listing skips clone size in some rows; elsewhere it reads once, few, many or a size class.

cdr3_length	clone_size	v_call	j_call	d_call	cdr3_nt	cdr3_aa
12	.	TRBV5-1	TRBJ2-7	TRBD1	TGCGCCAGCAGCCGGGACAGCTACGAGCAGTACTTC	CASSRDSYEQYF
15	.	TRBV6-5	TRBJ1-1	TRBD1	TGTGCCAGCGGGGGACAGAATTTGTTTGACACTGAAGCTTTCTTT	CASGGQNLFDTEAFF
15	.	TRBV7-2	TRBJ2-5	.	TGTGCCAGCAGCCTCCAGGGGCGACCGTCAGAGACCCAGTACTTC	CASSLQGRPSETQYF
16	.	TRBV15	TRBJ1-5	.	TGTGCCACCAGCCCCGGGACTAGGGTTGGCAATCAGCCCCAGCATTTT	CATSPGTRVGNQPQHF
19	.	TRBV5-5	TRBJ1-4	.	TGTGCCAGCAGCTTGGAAGTACAGGGCTTTCGGACGTTGGGGGAAAAACTGTTTTTT	CASSLEVQGFRTLGEKLFF
17	.	TRBV27	TRBJ2-3	TRBD2	TGTGCCAGCAGTCCTCAGACTAGCGGCCGTTTCAGAGATACGCAGTATTTT	CASSPQTSGRFRDTQYF
15	.	TRBV6-2/TRBV6-3	TRBJ1-5	.	TGTGCCAGCAGTTACCGAGGGTACGGCAATCAGCCCCAGCATTTT	CASSYRGYGNQPQHF
17	.	TRBV6-6	TRBJ2-3	.	TGTGCCAGCAGTCCCGGCATGGTAACTAGCCAGTCAGATACGCAGTATTTT	CASSPGMVTSQSDTQYF
16	.	TRBV27	TRBJ1-5	.	TGTGCCAGCAGTTTATCAGCGGGGATTAGCAATCAGCCCCAGCATTTT	CASSLSAGISNQPQHF
13	once	TRBV6-5	TRBJ2-3	.	TGTGCCAGCAGCCCACCCGAGCTTAATACGCAGTATTTT	CASSPPELNTQYF
14	.	TRBV5-1	TRBJ2-3	.	TGCGCCAGCCGATTGACAGCTGGCACAGATACGCAGTATTTT	CASRLTAGTDTQYF
13	.	TRBV7-6	TRBJ2-7	TRBD1	TGTGCCAGCAGCGGACAGGGGCCCTACGAGCAGTACTTC	CASSGQGPYEQYF
12	.	TRBV7-8	TRBJ1-1	.	TGTGCCAGCAGCCGCGACAGGACTGAAGCTTTCTTT	CASSRDRTEAFF
15	.	TRBV3-1/TRBV3-2	TRBJ2-2	.	TGTGCCAGCAGCCCCCGACCGGACTCCGGTGGGGAGCTGTTTTTT	CASSPRPDSGGELFF
12	.	TRBV6-1	TRBJ2-3	.	TGTGCCAGCAGTGAAGTCGGAGGGGCGCAGTATTTT	CASSEVGGAQYF
16	.	TRBV5-4	TRBJ2-5	TRBD1	TGTGCCAGCAGCTCCCCCGGGACAGTTTTACGTGAGACCCAGTACTTC	CASSSPGTVLRETQYF
14	.	TRBV19	TRBJ2-3	TRBD1	TGTGCCAGTAGTATATGGGACAGGACAGATACGCAGTATTTT	CASSIWDRTDTQYF
14	.	TRBV7-2	TRBJ2-1	TRBD1	TGTGCCAGCAGCCCCCGGACAGGGTGGAATGAGCAGTTCTTC	CASSPRTGWNEQFF
15	.	TRBV7-9	TRBJ1-4	TRBD1	TGTGCCAGCAGCACGGACAGGGGGCTGGAAGAAAAACTGTTTTTT	CASSTDRGLEEKLFF
16	.	TRBV6-5	TRBJ1-3	.	TGTGCCAGCAGTTACTCGGGTCCGAGGCTGGGAAACACCATATATTTT	CASSYSGPRLGNTIYF
13	.	TRBV27	TRBJ1-6	TRBD1	TGTGCCAGCAGCCTCAAGGACAGGGTGGGCCTCCACTTT	CASSLKDRVGLHF
13	.	TRBV6-4	TRBJ1-1	.	TGTGCCAGCAGCGCCTCGGTGAACACTGAAGCTTTCTTT	CASSASVNTEAFF
17	.	TRBV7-4	TRBJ1-5	TRBD1	TGTGCCAGCAGCTTAGCCGGTTGGGACAGGGGAACCCAGCCCCAGCATTTT	CASSLAGWDRGTQPQHF
14	.	TRBV4-2	TRBJ2-7	.	TGTGCCAGCAGCCAAGGGGGCAGCTCCTACGAGCAGTACTTC	CASSQGGSSYEQYF
13	.	TRBV5-6	TRBJ1-2	.	TGTGCCAGCAGCCCCCAGGGCCTCTATGGCTACACCTTC	CASSPQGLYGYTF
12	.	TRBV19	TRBJ1-1	.	TGTGCCAGTAGTAGCAGGTACACTGAAGCTTTCTTT	CASSSRYTEAFF
16	.	TRBV11-1	TRBJ2-2	TRBD2	TGTGCCAGCAGCCAACTGACTAGCGGGTCCACCGGGGAGCTGTTTTTT	CASSQLTSGSTGELFF
18	.	TRBV6-1	TRBJ2-2	TRBD2	TGTGCCAGCAGTGAACGGCTAGCGGGGGGACTTAACACCGGGGAGCTGTTTTTT	CASSERLAGGLNTGELFF
14	.	TRBV19	TRBJ2-1	.	TGTGCCAGTACCATACAGGCCTCACACAATGAGCAGTTCTTC	CASTIQASHNEQFF
17	.	TRBV7-8	TRBJ2-3	.	TGTGCCAGCAGCTTAGGGGGAGGCAGGCTGCGGACAGATACGCAGTATTTT	CASSLGGGRLRTDTQYF
17	.	TRBV6-2/TRBV6-3	TRBJ1-2	.	TGTGCCAGCAGTTACTCCCGAGGAAATCTCCAATCGGATGGCTACACCTTC	CASSYSRGNLQSDGYTF
16	.	TRBV7-2	TRBJ2-1	TRBD2	TGTGCCAGCAGCCCCCCCCTAGCGGGGGTCTACAATGAGCAGTTCTTC	CASSPPLAGVYNEQFF
14	.	TRBV7-2	TRBJ1-1	TRBD1	TGTGCCAGCAGCCCCACAGGGGGCGTCACTGAAGCTTTCTTT	CASSPTGGVTEAFF
15	.	TRBV5-1	TRBJ2-1	TRBD2	TGCGCCAGCAGCTTACGACTAGCGGGACACAATGAGCAGTTCTTC	CASSLRLAGHNEQFF
18	.	TRBV18	TRBJ2-7	TRBD1	TGTGCCAGCTCACTAATACTGTCCCGGGACAGGGGTCTCCACGAGCAGTACTTC	CASSLILSRDRGLHEQYF
15	.	TRBV4-3	TRBJ2-1	.	TGCGCCAGCAGCCAATTCCCAGGGATAGGCAATGAGCAGTTCTTC	CASSQFPGIGNEQFF
15	few	TRBV5-1	TRBJ1-2	TRBD1	TGCGCCAGCAGCTTGGGGACAGGGACAAACTATGGCTACACCTTC	CASSLGTGTNYGYTF
12	.	TRBV7-9	TRBJ1-1	.	TGTGCCAGCACCCCAAGCGGGACAGAAGCTTTCTTT	CASTPSGTEAFF
15	.	TRBV27	TRBJ1-5	.	TGTGCCAGCAGCAGGCAGGGGACCAGCAATCAGCCCCAGCATTTT	CASSRQGTSNQPQHF
15	once	TRBV5-4	TRBJ2-2	TRBD1	TGTGCCAGCAGCTCCGGACAGGGGCGCACCGGGGAGCTGTTTTTT	CASSSGQGRTGELFF
14	.	TRBV5-4	TRBJ1-6	.	TGTGCCAGCAGCTTGAAGGGAGCTAGTTCACCCCTCCACTTT	CASSLKGASSPLHF
15	.	TRBV7-9	TRBJ1-2	TRBD1	TGTGCCAGCAGCTCGCAGGACAGGGGAATGCGGGGCTACACCTTC	CASSSQDRGMRGYTF
13	.	TRBV2	TRBJ2-3	.	TGTGCCAGCAACGAGGGTTGGACAGATACGCAGTATTTT	CASNEGWTDTQYF
15	.	TRBV19	TRBJ1-4	TRBD1	TGTGCCAGTAGTGCGAACAGCAGGGGGAATGAAAAACTGTTTTTT	CASSANSRGNEKLFF
16	.	TRBV7-8	TRBJ2-2	TRBD2	TGTGCCAGCAGCCACGGACTAGCGTTGGGCACCGGGGAGCTGTTTTTT	CASSHGLALGTGELFF
17	.	TRBV5-1	TRBJ2-2	TRBD1	TGCGCCAGCAGCTTGGGGGCACAGGGGGCGCGGACCGGGGAGCTGTTTTTT	CASSLGAQGARTGELFF
14	once	TRBV7-8	TRBJ1-6	TRBD1	TGTGCCAGCAGCTCTAGGGACAGTAATTCACCCCTCCACTTT	CASSSRDSNSPLHF
15	.	TRBV5-6	TRBJ2-2	.	TGTGCCAGCAGCTTAATCGGAGGTAGCACCGGGGAGCTGTTTTTT	CASSLIGGSTGELFF
14	.	TRBV5-4	TRBJ2-7	.	TGTGCCAGCAGCAGACCCGACAGTACCTACGAGCAGTACTTC	CASSRPDSTYEQYF
12	.	TRBV12-3/TRBV12-4	TRBJ1-1	TRBD1	TGTGCCAGCAGATGGACAGGGGGGGAAGCTTTCTTT	CASRWTGGEAFF
14	.	TRBV28	TRBJ1-2	.	TGTGCCAGCAGCCCTTTAGGAGGGTCTTTTGGCTACACCTTC	CASSPLGGSFGYTF
14	.	TRBV5-4	TRBJ1-2	TRBD1	TGTGCCAGCAGCTTAAGACAGGGGAACTATGGCTACACCTTC	CASSLRQGNYGYTF
12	.	TRBV25-1	TRBJ1-1	.	TGTGCCAGCAGTGGGGGAGAAACTGAAGCTTTCTTT	CASSGGETEAFF
13	few	TRBV7-9	TRBJ2-2	.	TGTGCCAGCAACGACTTGAACACCGGGGAGCTGTTTTTT	CASNDLNTGELFF
12	once	TRBV11-2	TRBJ2-1	.	TGTGCCAGCAGCCCACAGGGTTCTGAGCAGTTCTTC	CASSPQGSEQFF
13	.	TRBV12-3/TRBV12-4	TRBJ2-7	.	TGTGCCAGCAGGGCTACAGGAACCTACGAGCAGTACTTC	CASRATGTYEQYF
15	.	TRBV10-3	TRBJ2-3	.	TGTGCCATCAGCTCAGGCGGGGGCCTCACAGATACGCAGTATTTT	CAISSGGGLTDTQYF
14	.	TRBV2	TRBJ1-2	TRBD1	TGTGCCAGCAGTGTCGGGACAGGCGGTCGGGGCTACACCTTC	CASSVGTGGRGYTF
14	.	TRBV11-3	TRBJ2-5	TRBD1	TGTGCCAGCAGCTCCAGGGGGAATGAGGAGACCCAGTACTTC	CASSSRGNEETQYF